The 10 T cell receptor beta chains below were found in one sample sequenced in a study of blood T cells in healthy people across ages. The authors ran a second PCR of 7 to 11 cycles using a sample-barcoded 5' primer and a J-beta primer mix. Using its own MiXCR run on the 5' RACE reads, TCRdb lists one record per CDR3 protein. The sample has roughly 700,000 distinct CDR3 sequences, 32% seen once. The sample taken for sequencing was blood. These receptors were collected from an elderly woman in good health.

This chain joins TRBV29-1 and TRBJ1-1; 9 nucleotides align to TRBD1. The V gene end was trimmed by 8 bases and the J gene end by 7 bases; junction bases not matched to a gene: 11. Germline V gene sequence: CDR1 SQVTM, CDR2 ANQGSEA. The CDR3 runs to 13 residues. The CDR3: CSSKGDRVNEAFF. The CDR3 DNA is TGCAGCTCGAAGGGGGACAGGGTTAATGAAGCTTTCTTT.

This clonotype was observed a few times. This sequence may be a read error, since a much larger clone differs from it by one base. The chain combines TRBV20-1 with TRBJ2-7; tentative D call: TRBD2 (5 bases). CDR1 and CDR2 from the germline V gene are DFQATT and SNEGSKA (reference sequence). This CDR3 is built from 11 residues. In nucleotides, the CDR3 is TGCAGGGCCTCCCGGGAATACGAGCAGTACTTC. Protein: CRASREYEQYF.

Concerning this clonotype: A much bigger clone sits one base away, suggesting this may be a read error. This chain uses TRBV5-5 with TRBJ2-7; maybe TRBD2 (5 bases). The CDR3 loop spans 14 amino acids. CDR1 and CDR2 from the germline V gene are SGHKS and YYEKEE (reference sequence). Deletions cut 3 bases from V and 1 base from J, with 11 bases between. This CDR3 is CASSWGDISYEQYF. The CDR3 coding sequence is TGTGCCAGCAGCTGGGGAGACATTTCCTACGAGCAGTACTTC. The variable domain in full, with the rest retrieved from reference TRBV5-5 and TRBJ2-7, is DAGVTQSPTHLIKTRGQQVTLRCSPISGHKSVSWYQQVLGQGPQFIFQYYEKEERGRGNFPDRFSARQFPNYSSELNVNALLLGDSALYLCASSWGDISYEQYFGPGTRLTVT.

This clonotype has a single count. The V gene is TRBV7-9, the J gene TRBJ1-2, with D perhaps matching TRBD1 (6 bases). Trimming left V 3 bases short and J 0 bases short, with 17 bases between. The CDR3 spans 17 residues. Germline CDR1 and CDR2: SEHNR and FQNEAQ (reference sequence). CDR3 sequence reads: CASSFGRGMIANYGYTF. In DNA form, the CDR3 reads TGTGCCAGCAGCTTCGGCAGGGGAATGATAGCTAACTATGGCTACACCTTC.

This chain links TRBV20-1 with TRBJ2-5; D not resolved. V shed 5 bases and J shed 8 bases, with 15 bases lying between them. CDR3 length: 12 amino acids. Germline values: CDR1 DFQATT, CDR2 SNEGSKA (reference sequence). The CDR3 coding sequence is TGCAGTGCTGCCCTTGGGCAGGACACCCAGTACTTC. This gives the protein CSAALGQDTQYF.

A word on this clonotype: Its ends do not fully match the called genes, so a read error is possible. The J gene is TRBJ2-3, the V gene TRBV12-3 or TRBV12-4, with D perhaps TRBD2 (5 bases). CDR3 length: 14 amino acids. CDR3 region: CASSLRAESDMQYF. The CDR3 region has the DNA TGTGCCAGCAGTTTACGAGCGGAATCAGATATGCAGTATTTT.

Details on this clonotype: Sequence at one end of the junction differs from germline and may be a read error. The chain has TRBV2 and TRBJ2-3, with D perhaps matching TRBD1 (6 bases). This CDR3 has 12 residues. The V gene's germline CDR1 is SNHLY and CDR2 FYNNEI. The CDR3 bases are TGTACCAGCAGTCCCATTCCGGGACAGCAGTATTTT. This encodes CTSSPIPGQQYF.

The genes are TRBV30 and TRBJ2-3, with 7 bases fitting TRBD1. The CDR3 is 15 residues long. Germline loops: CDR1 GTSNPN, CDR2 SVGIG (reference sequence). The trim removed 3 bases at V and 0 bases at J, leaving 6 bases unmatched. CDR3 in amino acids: CAWSRTDRSTDTQYF. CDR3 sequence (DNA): TGTGCCTGGAGCCGGACGGACAGGAGCACAGATACGCAGTATTTT.

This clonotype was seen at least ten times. The chain's CDR3 is CASSRYSLQGEDEQFF. CDR3 DNA sequence: TGTGCCAGCAGCCGCTACAGCTTACAGGGGGAGGATGAGCAGTTCTTC. The chain links TRBV13 to TRBJ2-1, with 8 bases fitting TRBD1. The CDR3 is 16 residues long. Germline assignment: CDR1 PRHDT and CDR2 FYEKMQ (reference sequence). Trimming took 5 bases from V and 8 from J; bases not matched to a gene: 14. The complete variable domain, with remaining parts taken from reference TRBV13 and TRBJ2-1, reads AAGVIQSPRHLIKEKRETATLKCYPIPRHDTVYWYQQGPGQDPQFLISFYEKMQSDKGSIPDRFSAQQFSDYHSELNMSSLELGDSALYFCASSRYSLQGEDEQFFGPGTRLTVL.

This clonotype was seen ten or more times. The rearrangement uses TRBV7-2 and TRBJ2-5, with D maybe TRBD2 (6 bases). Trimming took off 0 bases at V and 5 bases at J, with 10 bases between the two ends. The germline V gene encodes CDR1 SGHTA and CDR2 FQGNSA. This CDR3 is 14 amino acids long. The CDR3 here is CASSLAIAGETQYF. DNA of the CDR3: TGTGCCAGCAGCTTAGCGATCGCGGGGGAGACCCAGTACTTC.